The 20 T cell receptor beta chains in this list originate from one sample, sequenced in a study of T-cell reconstitution after alpha-beta-depleted transplantation in children. TCRbeta library preparation incorporated unique molecular identifiers. TCRdb re-derived calls from the PCR reads in MiXCR, one entry per CDR3 protein. The profile shows roughly 400,000 distinct CDR3 sequences, roughly 20% of them singletons. This specimen consisted of PBMCs from the stem cell graft donor, obtained from the stem cell graft. The receptor source for this set is a human donor who donated a stem cell graft to a child with acute myeloid leukemia.

This clonotype was observed a few times. The rearrangement links TRBV29-1 to TRBJ2-5; perhaps TRBD2 as D (5 bases). The CDR3 length is 14 residues. Trimming removed 1 base from V and 5 bases from J, with 14 bases in between. CDR1 and CDR2 from the germline V gene are SQVTM and ANQGSEA. The CDR3 coding sequence is TGCAGCGTTGAAGTTTCCGGGGTCCGTGAGACCCAGTACTTC. It specifies CSVEVSGVRETQYF. Full variable domain (rest looked up from reference TRBV29-1 and TRBJ2-5): SAVISQKPSRDICQRGTSLTIQCQVDSQVTMMFWYRQQPGQSLTLIATANQGSEATYESGFVIDKFPISRPNLTFSTLTVSNMSPEDSSIYLCSVEVSGVRETQYFGPGTRLLVL.

This clonotype appeared many times. The chain recombines TRBV7-2 with TRBJ2-7, with 7 bases lining up with TRBD1. V trimming: 5 bases; J trimming: 0 bases; junction bases outside the gene matches: 13. Germline V gene lookup returns CDR1 SGHTA and CDR2 FQGNSA. The CDR3 extends over 17 amino acids. The CDR3 nucleotides are TGTGCCAGCAGCGGACAAACAGGGGCGACACTCTCCTACGAGCAGTACTTC. Translating gives CASSGQTGATLSYEQYF.

The gene calls are TRBV20-1 and TRBJ2-2, with D tentatively TRBD2 (7 bases). Germline V gene sequence: CDR1 DFQATT, CDR2 SNEGSKA (reference sequence). CDR3 length: 17 residues. Trimming shortened V by 2 bases and J by 4 bases, and 20 bases separated the two germline ends. The CDR3 nucleotides read TGCAGTGCTAGAACTCACGGGGGGCTAGCGAGCACCGGGGAGCTGTTTTTT. Its protein is CSARTHGGLASTGELFF.

The chain is built from TRBV29-1 and TRBJ1-4, with D tentatively TRBD1 (5 bases). The ends were cut back, 4 bases at V and 2 bases at J, with 11 bases in the middle. The CDR3 sequence is 14 residues long. Germline loops: CDR1 SQVTM, CDR2 ANQGSEA. For the CDR3, the DNA is TGCAGCGTTGGGGATAGGGGTACTAATGAAAAACTGTTTTTT. Translation: CSVGDRGTNEKLFF.

This clonotype has at least ten counts. The chain uses TRBV7-8 and TRBJ1-2; D gene uncertain. CDR3 length equals 13 residues. The germline V and J ends were trimmed by 5 bases and 8 bases, with 15 bases remaining between them. CDR1 and CDR2 from the germline V gene are SGHVS and FQNEAQ. CDR3 amino acids: CASSPRLIRGYTF. Written as DNA, the CDR3 is TGTGCCAGCAGCCCCAGACTGATACGGGGCTACACCTTC.

This clonotype has ten or more counts. The chain uses TRBV12-3 or TRBV12-4 and TRBJ2-7; maybe TRBD2 (7 bases). The V and J ends lost 5 bases and 0 bases respectively, with 14 bases between them. The CDR3 consists of 15 residues. CDR3 sequence reads: CASSPQGGSSYEQYF. The CDR3 bases are TGTGCCAGCAGTCCACAGGGAGGGAGCTCCTACGAGCAGTACTTC.

This clonotype was seen more than once but under ten times. This chain uses TRBV12-3 or TRBV12-4 with TRBJ1-4; 9 positions match TRBD1. The CDR3 is 16 amino acids. With 5 bases clipped from V and 5 bases from J, the junction kept 9 bases outside the gene matches. The CDR3 is CASSPGQGMRNEKLFF. The CDR3 nucleotides read TGTGCCAGCAGTCCGGGACAGGGAATGAGGAATGAAAAACTGTTTTTT.

J is TRBJ2-7 and V is TRBV3-1, with 8 nucleotides matching TRBD2. CDR3 length: 14 residues. Trimming at V came to 4 bases and at J to 3 bases, leaving 5 bases not matched to a gene. The germline gives CDR1 LGHDT, CDR2 YNNKEL (reference sequence). The CDR3 nucleotides read TGTGCCAGCAGCCCGGGACTAGGGGTCTACGAGCAGTACTTC. This sequence encodes CASSPGLGVYEQYF.

This sequence joins TRBV25-1 and TRBJ2-7, with 11 nucleotides matching TRBD2. The V segment lost 7 bases and the J segment 4 bases; nucleotides outside the gene matches: 12. Looked up from germline, CDR1 is MGHDK and CDR2 is SYGVNS. The CDR3 length is 16 residues. This CDR3 is CASTHLAGGGLYEQYF. The CDR3 DNA reads TGTGCCAGCACCCATTTAGCGGGAGGGGGATTATACGAGCAGTACTTC.

The V and J genes are TRBV6-5 and TRBJ2-7; 8 bases map to TRBD2. The germline CDR1 and CDR2 sequences are MNHEY and SVGAGI. The CDR3 spans 14 residues. The trim removed 6 bases at V and 3 bases at J, leaving 7 bases unmatched. Here the CDR3 DNA reads TGTGCCAGCAGCCTCCGGGAGGGGATCTACGAGCAGTACTTC. The encoded protein is CASSLREGIYEQYF.

The rearrangement joins TRBV25-1 to TRBJ2-1, with D perhaps TRBD1 or TRBD2 (5 bases each). The CDR3 extends over 15 amino acids. With 4 bases removed from V and 2 bases from J, the gap between germline ends came to 12 bases. Germline CDR1 is MGHDK and CDR2 is SYGVNS. The CDR3 is CASSGGSLTYNEQFF. CDR3 nucleotides: TGTGCCAGCAGTGGGGGGAGCCTCACCTACAATGAGCAGTTCTTC. Full variable domain (remainder filled in from reference TRBV25-1 and TRBJ2-1): EADIYQTPRYLVIGTGKKITLECSQTMGHDKMYWYQQDPGMELHLIHYSYGVNSTEKGDLSSESTVSRIRTEHFPLTLESARPSHTSQYLCASSGGSLTYNEQFFGPGTRLTVL.

The chain is built from TRBV20-1 and TRBJ2-1; tentative D call: TRBD2 (6 bases). Germline values: CDR1 DFQATT, CDR2 SNEGSKA (reference sequence). The V gene lost 4 bases and the J gene lost 2 bases, with 15 bases spanning the gap. The CDR3 is made up of 15 amino acids. CDR3 in amino acids: CSATEGEVAYNEQFF. The CDR3 region has the DNA TGCAGTGCTACAGAAGGGGAGGTGGCCTACAATGAGCAGTTCTTC.

The table lists this clonotype with many counts. The chain links TRBV29-1 to TRBJ1-5; D is perhaps TRBD1 (5 bases). Trimming shortened V by 1 base and J by 0 bases, and 16 bases separated the two germline ends. Germline CDR1 is SQVTM and CDR2 is ANQGSEA. The CDR3 is 17 residues long. CDR3 amino acids: CSVEGGGRLLSNQPQHF. CDR3 in DNA: TGCAGCGTTGAAGGGGGGGGACGTCTCCTTAGCAATCAGCCCCAGCATTTT.

This clonotype has ten or more counts. This chain uses TRBV29-1 with TRBJ2-4; a possible D gene is TRBD1 (7 bases). Trimming left V 8 bases short and J 6 bases short, with 17 bases between. CDR3 size: 13 residues. Germline assignment: CDR1 SQVTM and CDR2 ANQGSEA. DNA for the CDR3: TGCAGCTGCACAGGGGCCGGGGGAAACATTCAGTACTTC. Its translation: CSCTGAGGNIQYF.

At least ten counts were recorded for this clonotype. The genes are TRBV20-1 and TRBJ2-5; 8 bases are shared with TRBD2. CDR1 is DFQATT and CDR2 is SNEGSKA in the germline V gene (reference sequence). V gave up 6 bases and J gave up 0 bases; unmatched junction bases: 3. The CDR3 extends over 13 amino acids. The CDR3 region is CSAAGANQETQYF. CDR3 coding DNA: TGCAGTGCAGCGGGGGCAAACCAAGAGACCCAGTACTTC.

This clonotype has more than one count but fewer than ten. The CDR3 sequence: CASSGSGHLNTEAFF. Written as DNA, the CDR3 is TGTGCCAGCAGTGGGTCGGGACACCTGAACACTGAAGCTTTCTTT. The chain employs TRBV12-3 or TRBV12-4 and TRBJ1-1; possibly TRBD1 for D (6 bases). There are 15 residues in the CDR3. The V end was cut by 5 bases, the J end by 0 bases, with 13 bases between.

This clonotype was observed a handful of times. The J gene is TRBJ1-5, the V gene TRBV19; weak D call: TRBD1 (6 bases). This CDR3 spans 13 amino acids. V lost 7 bases, J lost 6 bases, and 13 bases lay in between. The germline gives CDR1 LNHDA, CDR2 SQIVND (reference sequence). This CDR3 reads CASNRAWSQPQHF. CDR3 coding DNA: TGTGCCAGTAACAGGGCTTGGTCTCAGCCCCAGCATTTT.

This clonotype has just a few counts. The chain uses TRBV20-1 and TRBJ1-5; maybe TRBD1 (5 bases). Per the germline V gene, CDR1 is DFQATT and CDR2 is SNEGSKA (reference sequence). The CDR3 runs to 15 residues. Deletions cut 5 bases from V and 0 bases from J, with 14 bases between. DNA for the CDR3: TGCAGTGCTGGGGGGGAGCCATATAGCAATCAGCCCCAGCATTTT. Translating it yields CSAGGEPYSNQPQHF.

This clonotype was seen a few times. V and J are TRBV12-3 or TRBV12-4 and TRBJ1-2; TRBD1 agrees at 8 bases. This CDR3 contains 14 residues. V shed 2 bases, J shed 4 bases, and the junction held 3 bases outside the gene matches. CDR3 DNA: TGTGCCAGCAGTTTAACCGGGACAGGCTATGGCTACACCTTC. Its translation is CASSLTGTGYGYTF.

This chain uses TRBV6-2 or TRBV6-3 with TRBJ2-1; 11 bases match TRBD2. CDR1 is MNHEY and CDR2 is SVGEGT in the germline V gene. With V trimmed by 5 bases and J by 8 bases, 8 bases remained unmatched. The CDR3 runs to 15 residues. The CDR3 region is CASSAIGLAGHEQFF. The CDR3 coding sequence is TGTGCCAGCAGTGCAATCGGACTAGCGGGCCATGAGCAGTTCTTC.